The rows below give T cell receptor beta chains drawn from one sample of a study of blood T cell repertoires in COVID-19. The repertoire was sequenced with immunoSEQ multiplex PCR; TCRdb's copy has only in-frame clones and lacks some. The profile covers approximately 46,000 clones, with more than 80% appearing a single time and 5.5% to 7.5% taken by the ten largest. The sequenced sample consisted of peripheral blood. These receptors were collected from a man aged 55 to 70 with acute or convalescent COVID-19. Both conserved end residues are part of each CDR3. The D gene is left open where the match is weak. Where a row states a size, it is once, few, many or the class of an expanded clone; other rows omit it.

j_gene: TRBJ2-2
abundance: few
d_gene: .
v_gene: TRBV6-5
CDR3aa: CASRSGTGELFF
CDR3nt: TGTGCCAGCAGGAGCGGTACCGGGGAGCTGTTTTTT

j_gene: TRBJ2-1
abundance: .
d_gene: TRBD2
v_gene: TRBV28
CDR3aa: CASSSSSGRAGYNEQFF
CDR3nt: TGTGCCAGCAGTTCCTCTAGCGGGAGGGCCGGCTACAATGAGCAGTTCTTC

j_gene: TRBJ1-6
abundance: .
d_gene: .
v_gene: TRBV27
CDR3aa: CASSPGWTVWRPSYNSPLHF
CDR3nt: TGTGCCAGCAGTCCGGGATGGACCGTCTGGAGGCCCTCCTATAATTCACCCCTCCACTTT

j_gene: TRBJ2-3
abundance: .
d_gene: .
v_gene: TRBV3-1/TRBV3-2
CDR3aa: CASSHANPITDTQYF
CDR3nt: TGTGCCAGCAGCCACGCTAACCCGATCACAGATACGCAGTATTTT

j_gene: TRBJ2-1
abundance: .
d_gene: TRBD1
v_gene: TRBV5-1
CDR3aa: CASSLGQYNEQFF
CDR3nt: TGCGCCAGCAGCCTGGGACAGTACAATGAGCAGTTCTTC

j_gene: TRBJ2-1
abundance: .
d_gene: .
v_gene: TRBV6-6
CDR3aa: CASSSGYNEQFF
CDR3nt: TGTGCCAGCAGCTCGGGGTACAATGAGCAGTTCTTC

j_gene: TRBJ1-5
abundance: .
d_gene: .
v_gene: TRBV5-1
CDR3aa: CASSLDGFNQPQHF
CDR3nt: TGCGCCAGCAGCTTGGACGGGTTTAATCAGCCCCAGCATTTT

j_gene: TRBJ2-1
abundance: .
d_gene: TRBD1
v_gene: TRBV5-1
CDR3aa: CASSNSHRGSYNEQFF
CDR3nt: TGCGCCAGCAGCAATTCCCACAGGGGCTCCTACAATGAGCAGTTCTTC

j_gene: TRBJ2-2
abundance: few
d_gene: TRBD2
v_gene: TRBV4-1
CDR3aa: CASSSSRLAGGTGELFF
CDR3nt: TGCGCCAGCTCCAGTTCTAGACTAGCGGGAGGGACCGGGGAGCTGTTTTTT

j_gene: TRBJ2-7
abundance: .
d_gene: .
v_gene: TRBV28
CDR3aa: CASSSTSSPGHAPYEQYF
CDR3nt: TGTGCCAGCAGTTCGACCTCCTCCCCGGGACATGCGCCCTACGAGCAGTACTTC

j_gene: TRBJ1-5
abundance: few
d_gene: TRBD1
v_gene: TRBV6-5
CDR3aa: CASAGTAGEKPQHF
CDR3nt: TGTGCCAGCGCAGGGACAGCTGGGGAAAAGCCCCAGCATTTT

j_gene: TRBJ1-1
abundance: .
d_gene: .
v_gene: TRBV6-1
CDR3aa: CASSEGGHTEAFF
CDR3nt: TGTGCCAGCAGTGAAGGGGGGCACACTGAAGCTTTCTTT

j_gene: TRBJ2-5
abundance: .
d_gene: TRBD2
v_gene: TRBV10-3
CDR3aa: CATRGTSGGGQETQYF
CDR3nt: TGTGCCACCAGAGGGACTAGCGGGGGAGGACAAGAGACCCAGTACTTC

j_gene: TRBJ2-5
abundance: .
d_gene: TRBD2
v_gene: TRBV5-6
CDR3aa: CASSLGGYGETQYF
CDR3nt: TGTGCCAGCAGCCTCGGGGGGTATGGCGAGACCCAGTACTTC

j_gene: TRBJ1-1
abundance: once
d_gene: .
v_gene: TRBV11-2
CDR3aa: CASSLMGGSTEAFF
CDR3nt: TGTGCCAGCAGCTTAATGGGGGGGAGCACTGAAGCTTTCTTT

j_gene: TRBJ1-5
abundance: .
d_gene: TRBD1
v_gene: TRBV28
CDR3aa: CASSLAYRGVNQPQHF
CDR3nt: TGTGCCAGCAGTTTAGCTTACAGGGGCGTCAATCAGCCCCAGCATTTT

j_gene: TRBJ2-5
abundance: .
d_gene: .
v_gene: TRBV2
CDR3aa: CASREGAQETQYF
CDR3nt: TGTGCCAGCAGAGAAGGGGCCCAAGAGACCCAGTACTTC

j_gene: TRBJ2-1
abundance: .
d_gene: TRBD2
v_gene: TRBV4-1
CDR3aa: CASSQTGLADNEQFF
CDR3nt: TGCGCCAGCAGCCAGACGGGACTAGCGGACAATGAGCAGTTCTTC

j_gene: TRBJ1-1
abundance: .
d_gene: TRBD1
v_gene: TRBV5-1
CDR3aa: CASSKTGGSGTEAFF
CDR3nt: TGCGCCAGCAGCAAAACAGGGGGCTCGGGCACTGAAGCTTTCTTT

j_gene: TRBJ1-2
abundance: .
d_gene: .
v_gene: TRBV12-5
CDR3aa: CASGKDTWKGYTF
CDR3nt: TGTGCTAGTGGCAAGGACACGTGGAAAGGCTACACCTTC

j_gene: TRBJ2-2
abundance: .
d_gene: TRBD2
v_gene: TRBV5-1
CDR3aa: CASSSGTTNTGELFF
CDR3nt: TGCGCCAGCAGCTCCGGGACTACGAACACCGGGGAGCTGTTTTTT

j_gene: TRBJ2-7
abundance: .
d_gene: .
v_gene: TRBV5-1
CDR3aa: CASSPESLTVSEQYF
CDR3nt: TGCGCCAGCAGCCCGGAAAGCCTGACAGTGAGCGAGCAGTACTTC

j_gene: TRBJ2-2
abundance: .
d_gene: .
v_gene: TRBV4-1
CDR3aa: CASSFPAVGAHTGELFF
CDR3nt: TGCGCCAGCAGCTTCCCGGCGGTGGGGGCTCACACCGGGGAGCTGTTTTTT

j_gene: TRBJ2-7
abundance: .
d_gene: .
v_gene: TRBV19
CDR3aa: CASSSTAYEQYF
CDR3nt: TGTGCCAGTAGTTCGACAGCCTACGAGCAGTACTTC

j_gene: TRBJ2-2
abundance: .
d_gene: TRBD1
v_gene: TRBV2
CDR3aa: CASKDRENTGELFF
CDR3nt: TGTGCCAGCAAAGACAGGGAGAACACCGGGGAGCTGTTTTTT

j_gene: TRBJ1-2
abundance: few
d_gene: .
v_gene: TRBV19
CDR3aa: CASSDRNYGYTF
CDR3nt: TGTGCCAGTTCGGACAGAAACTATGGCTACACCTTC